This T cell receptor beta chain stems from a study of blood T cell repertoires in COVID-19. Sequencing was performed with immunoSEQ multiplex PCR; in TCRdb, only in-frame clones are kept and a portion is missing. The top ten hold roughly 40% of the sample, which has some 26,000 clones, roughly 72% seen once. The CDR3 spans 16 residues. Trimming pared 2 bases from V and 4 bases from J, leaving 18 bases between. The germline V gene has CDR1 MNHEY and CDR2 SMNVEV (reference sequence). The clonotype comes from a woman at least 80 years old with acute or convalescent COVID-19. Sequenced material: peripheral blood. This chain uses TRBV27 with TRBJ2-7; D may be TRBD2 (5 bases). CDR3 loop: CASSLKGKPSPYEQYF. The CDR3 coding sequence is TGTGCCAGCAGTTTAAAGGGCAAGCCTAGCCCTTACGAGCAGTACTTC.